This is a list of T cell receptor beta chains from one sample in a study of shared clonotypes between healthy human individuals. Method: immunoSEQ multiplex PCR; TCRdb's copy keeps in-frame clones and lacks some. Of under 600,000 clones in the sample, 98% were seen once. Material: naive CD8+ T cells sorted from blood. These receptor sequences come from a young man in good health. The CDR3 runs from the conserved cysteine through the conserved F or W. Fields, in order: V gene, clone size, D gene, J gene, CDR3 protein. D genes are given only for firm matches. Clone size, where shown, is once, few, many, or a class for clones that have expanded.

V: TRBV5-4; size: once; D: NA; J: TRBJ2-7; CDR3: CASNLWRGEATYEQYF
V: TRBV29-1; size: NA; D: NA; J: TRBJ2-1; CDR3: CSVETGAGSSYNEQFF
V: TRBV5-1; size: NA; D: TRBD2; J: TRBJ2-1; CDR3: CASSSASGRARNEQFF
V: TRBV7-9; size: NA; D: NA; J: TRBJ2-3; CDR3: CASSSEGGPDTQYF
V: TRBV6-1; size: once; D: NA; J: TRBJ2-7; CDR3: CASSEIGLNYEQYF
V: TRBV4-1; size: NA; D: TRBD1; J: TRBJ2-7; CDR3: CASSHRQGQSYEQYF
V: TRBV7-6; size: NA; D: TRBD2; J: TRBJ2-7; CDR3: CASSPWTSGSSYEQYF
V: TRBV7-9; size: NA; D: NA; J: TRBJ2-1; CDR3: CASSLVTGISYNEQFF
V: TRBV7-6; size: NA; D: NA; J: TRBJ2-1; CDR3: CASSFGGSYNEQFF
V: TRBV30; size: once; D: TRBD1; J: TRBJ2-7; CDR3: CAWSRFRSWDSYYEQYF
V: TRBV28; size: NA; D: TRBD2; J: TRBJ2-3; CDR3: CASSSADGLAEGDTDTQYF
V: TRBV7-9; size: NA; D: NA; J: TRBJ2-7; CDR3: CASSPQGGLRAYEQYF
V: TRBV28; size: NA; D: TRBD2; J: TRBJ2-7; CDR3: CASSSRTSGRFRYEQYF
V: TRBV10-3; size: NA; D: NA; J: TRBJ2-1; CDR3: CAISESRDNEQFF
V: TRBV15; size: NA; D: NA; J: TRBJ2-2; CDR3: CATSRDLVGRNTGELFF
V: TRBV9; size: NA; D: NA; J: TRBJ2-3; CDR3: CASSVAGTGTDTQYF
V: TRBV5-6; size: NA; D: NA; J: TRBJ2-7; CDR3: CASSFTYEQYF
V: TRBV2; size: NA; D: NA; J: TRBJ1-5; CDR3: CASSEDSLGNQPQHF
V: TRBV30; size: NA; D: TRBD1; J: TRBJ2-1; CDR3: CAWSVGQGANEQFF
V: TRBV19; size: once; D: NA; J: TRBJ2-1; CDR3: CASRQGYNEQFF
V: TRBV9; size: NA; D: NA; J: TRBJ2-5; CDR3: CASSVRNLKGETQYF
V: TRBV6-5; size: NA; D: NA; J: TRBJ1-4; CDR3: CASSYGQGPNEKLFF
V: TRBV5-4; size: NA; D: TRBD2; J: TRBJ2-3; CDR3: CASSLLAGDITDTQYF
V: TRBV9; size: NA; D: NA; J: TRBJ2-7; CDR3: CASSVDAGASYEQYF
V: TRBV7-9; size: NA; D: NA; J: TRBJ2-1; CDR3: CASSLGGGPYNEQFF
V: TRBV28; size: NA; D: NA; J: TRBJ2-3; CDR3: CASSFGAGVAETDTQYF
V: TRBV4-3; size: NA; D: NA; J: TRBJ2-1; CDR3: CASWDGYNEQFF
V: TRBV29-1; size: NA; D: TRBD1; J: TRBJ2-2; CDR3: CSVGQGDTGELFF
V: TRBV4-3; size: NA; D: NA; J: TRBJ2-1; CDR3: CASSQDFLASYNEQFF
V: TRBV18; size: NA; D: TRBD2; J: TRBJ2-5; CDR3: CASSPPRGENSGTQYF
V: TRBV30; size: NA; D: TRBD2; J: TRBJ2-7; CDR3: CAWSVPPGLAGGATYEQYF
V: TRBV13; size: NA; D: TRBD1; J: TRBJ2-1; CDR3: CASSLGGQGISNEQFF
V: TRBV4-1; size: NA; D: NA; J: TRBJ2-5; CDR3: CASSQGEERRVQETQYF
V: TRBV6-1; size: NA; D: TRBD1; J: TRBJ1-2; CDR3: CASSARTGGYGYTF
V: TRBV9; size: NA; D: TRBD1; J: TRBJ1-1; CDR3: CASSVLTGLNTEAFF
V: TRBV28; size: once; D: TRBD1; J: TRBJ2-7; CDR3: CASSLTLEGTASYEQYF
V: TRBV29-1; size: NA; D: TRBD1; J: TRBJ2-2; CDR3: CSVATGAGELFF
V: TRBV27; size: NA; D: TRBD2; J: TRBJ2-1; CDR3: CASSTNGLGRAYNEQFF
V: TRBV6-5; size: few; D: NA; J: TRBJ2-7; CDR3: CASTTVVGNRDEQYF
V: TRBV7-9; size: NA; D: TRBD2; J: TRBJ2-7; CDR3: CASSLVAGYEQYF
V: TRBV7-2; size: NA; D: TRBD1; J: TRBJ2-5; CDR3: CASSLRDRDQETQYF
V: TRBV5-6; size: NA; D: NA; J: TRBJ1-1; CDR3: CASSLWRLGDSEAFF
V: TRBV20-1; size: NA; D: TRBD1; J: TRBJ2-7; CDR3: CRTGGTHEQYF
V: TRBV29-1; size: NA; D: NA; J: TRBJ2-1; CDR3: CSVDVRWGKDEQFF
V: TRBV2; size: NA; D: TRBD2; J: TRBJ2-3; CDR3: CASSDGGREGADTQYF
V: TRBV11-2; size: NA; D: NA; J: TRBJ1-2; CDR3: CASRQLVPYDGYTF
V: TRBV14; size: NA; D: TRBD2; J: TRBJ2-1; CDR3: CASSQRGGLAGVDYNEQFF
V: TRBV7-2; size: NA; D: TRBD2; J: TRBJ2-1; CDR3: CASSLAASGSRNEQFF
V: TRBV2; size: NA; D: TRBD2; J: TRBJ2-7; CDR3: CASRGSGDSYEQYF
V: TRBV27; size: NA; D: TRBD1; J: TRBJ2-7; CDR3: CASSPGTGNYEQYF
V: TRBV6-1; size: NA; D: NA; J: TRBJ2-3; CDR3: CASSEGVGTDTQYF
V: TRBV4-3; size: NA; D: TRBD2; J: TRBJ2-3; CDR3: CASTQGGSGGQQYF
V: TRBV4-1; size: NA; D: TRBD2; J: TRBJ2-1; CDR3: CASSQEASGSVYEQFF
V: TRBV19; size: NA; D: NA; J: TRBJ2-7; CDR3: CASSIGRGEQYF
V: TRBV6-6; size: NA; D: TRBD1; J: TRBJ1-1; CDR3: CASRGTGTANTEAFF